This T cell receptor (beta chain) was captured in a study of cytomegalovirus exposure and HLA in healthy donors. Study results and caveats: After further analysis at a later stage, 16,951 TCR beta sequences were associated with HLA alleles at 0.05 false discovery rate. In a later analysis, TCR beta V- and J-gene trimming showed a link to a missense DCLRE1C variant.

Those who donated were healthy bone marrow donors. The PCR had 60 Vbeta and 13 Jbeta primers. Study processing details: Approximately 72 million unique TCR beta chains, roughly 11 million of them shared, were counted by a later analysis. Method: immunoSEQ multiplex PCR; TCRdb's copy keeps in-frame clones and lacks some. From that table come the V and J calls and clone size; the DNA was used to work out D and trimming. This table holds about 160,000 clones, about 82% found once. The CDR3 is made up of 17 amino acids. Germline V gives CDR1 SEHNR, CDR2 FQNEAQ (reference sequence). Points on this clone: What it binds is not known. Its ends do not fully match the called genes, so a read error is possible.

This clonotype originated in a woman aged 30 to 39 in good health and CMV-seropositive. The gene calls are TRBV7-9 and TRBJ2-6, with D possibly matching TRBD2 (6 bases). The sequencing sample was made of PBMCs. Written as DNA, the CDR3 is TGTGCCAGCAGCTTAGGGCCAGGGAGGCCTGGGGCCAACGGCCTGACTTTC. Translation: CASSLGPGRPGANGLTF.